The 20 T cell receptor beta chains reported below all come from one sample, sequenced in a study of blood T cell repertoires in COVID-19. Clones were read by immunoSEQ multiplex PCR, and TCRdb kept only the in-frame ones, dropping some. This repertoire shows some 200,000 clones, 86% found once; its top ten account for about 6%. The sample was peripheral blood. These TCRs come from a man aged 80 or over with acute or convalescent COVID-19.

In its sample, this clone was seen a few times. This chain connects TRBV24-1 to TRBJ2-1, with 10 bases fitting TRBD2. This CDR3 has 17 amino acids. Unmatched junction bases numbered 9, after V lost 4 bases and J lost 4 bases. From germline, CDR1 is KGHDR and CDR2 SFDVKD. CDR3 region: CATSEKREGLLYNEQFF. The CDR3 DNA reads TGTGCCACCAGTGAAAAGCGGGAGGGCCTTCTTTACAATGAGCAGTTCTTC.

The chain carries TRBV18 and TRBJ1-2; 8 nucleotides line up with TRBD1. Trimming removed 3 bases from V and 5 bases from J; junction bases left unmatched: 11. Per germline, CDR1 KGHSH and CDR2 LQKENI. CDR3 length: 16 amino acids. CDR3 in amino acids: CASSPPGQAYGYGYTF. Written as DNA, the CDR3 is TGTGCCAGCTCACCCCCGGGACAGGCTTACGGATATGGCTACACCTTC.

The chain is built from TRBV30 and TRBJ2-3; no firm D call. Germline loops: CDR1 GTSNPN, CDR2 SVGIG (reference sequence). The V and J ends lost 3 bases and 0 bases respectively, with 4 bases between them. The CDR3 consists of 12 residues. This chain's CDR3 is CAWRTSTDTQYF. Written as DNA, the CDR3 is TGTGCCTGGAGGACAAGCACAGATACGCAGTATTTT.

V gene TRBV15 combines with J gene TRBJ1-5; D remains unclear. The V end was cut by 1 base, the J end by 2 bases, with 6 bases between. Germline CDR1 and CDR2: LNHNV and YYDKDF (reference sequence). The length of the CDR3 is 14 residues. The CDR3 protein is CATSRGGGNQPQHF. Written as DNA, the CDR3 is TGTGCCACCAGCAGAGGGGGAGGCAATCAGCCCCAGCATTTT.

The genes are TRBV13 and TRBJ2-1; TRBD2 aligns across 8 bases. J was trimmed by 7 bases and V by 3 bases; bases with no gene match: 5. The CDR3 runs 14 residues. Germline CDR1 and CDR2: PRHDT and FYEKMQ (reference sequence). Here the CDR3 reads CASSLAGGWNEQFF. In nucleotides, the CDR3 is TGTGCCAGCAGCTTGGCGGGGGGTTGGAATGAGCAGTTCTTC.

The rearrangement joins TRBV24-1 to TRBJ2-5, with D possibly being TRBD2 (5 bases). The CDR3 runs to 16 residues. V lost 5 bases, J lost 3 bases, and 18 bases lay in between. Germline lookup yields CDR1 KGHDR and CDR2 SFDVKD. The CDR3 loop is CATSAPVPGNEETQYF. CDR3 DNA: TGTGCCACCAGTGCTCCCGTCCCCGGGAATGAAGAGACCCAGTACTTC.

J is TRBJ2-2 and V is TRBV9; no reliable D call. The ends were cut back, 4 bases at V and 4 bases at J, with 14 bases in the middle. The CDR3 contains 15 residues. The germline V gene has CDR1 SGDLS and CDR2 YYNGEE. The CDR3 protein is CASSYSHLTTGELFF. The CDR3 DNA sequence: TGTGCCAGCAGCTATTCACACCTCACCACCGGGGAGCTGTTTTTT. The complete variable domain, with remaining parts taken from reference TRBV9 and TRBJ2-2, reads DSGVTQTPKHLITATGQRVTLRCSPRSGDLSVYWYQQSLDQGLQFLIQYYNGEERAKGNILERFSAQQFPDLHSELNLSSLELGDSALYFCASSYSHLTTGELFFGEGSRLTVL.

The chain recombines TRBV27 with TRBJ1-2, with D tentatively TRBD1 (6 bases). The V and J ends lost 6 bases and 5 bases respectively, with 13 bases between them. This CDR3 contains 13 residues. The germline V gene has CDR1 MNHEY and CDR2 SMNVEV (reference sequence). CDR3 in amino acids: CASSPRGPYGYTF. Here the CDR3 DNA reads TGTGCCAGCAGCCCGCGGGGGCCGTATGGCTACACCTTC.

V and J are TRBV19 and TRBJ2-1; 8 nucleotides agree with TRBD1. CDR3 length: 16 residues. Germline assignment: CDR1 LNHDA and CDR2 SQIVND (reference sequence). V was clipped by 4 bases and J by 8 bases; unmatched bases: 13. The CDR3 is CASSTPQGDLIHEQFF. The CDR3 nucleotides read TGTGCCAGTAGTACGCCACAGGGGGACTTAATCCATGAGCAGTTCTTC.

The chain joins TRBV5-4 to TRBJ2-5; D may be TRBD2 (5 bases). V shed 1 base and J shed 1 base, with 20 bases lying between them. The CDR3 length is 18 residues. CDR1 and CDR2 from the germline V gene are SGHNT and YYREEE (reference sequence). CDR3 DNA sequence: TGTGCCAGCAGCTTGTTCCGTGGGTATAGCGATCTCCAAGAGACCCAGTACTTC. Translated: CASSLFRGYSDLQETQYF.

The CDR3 spells CATSDPLNTEAFF. The CDR3 DNA follows: TGTGCCACCAGTGATCCCTTGAACACTGAAGCTTTCTTT. The chain joins TRBV24-1 to TRBJ1-1; D unresolved. Germline-derived CDR1 and CDR2 are KGHDR and SFDVKD. The CDR3 extends over 13 amino acids. V lost 3 bases to trimming and J lost 0 bases, with 4 bases between them.

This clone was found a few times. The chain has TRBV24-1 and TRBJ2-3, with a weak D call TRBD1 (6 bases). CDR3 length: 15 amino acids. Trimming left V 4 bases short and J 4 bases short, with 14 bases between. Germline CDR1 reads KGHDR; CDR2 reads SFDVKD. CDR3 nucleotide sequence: TGTGCCACCAGTGACCCCGGCAGGGGTGCAGATACGCAGTATTTT. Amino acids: CATSDPGRGADTQYF.

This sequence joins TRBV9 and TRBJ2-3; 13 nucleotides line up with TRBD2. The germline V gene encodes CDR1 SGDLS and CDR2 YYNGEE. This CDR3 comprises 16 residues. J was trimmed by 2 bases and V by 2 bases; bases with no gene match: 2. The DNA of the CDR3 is TGTGCCAGCAGCGTCGGACTAGCGGGAGCCACAGATACGCAGTATTTT. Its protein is CASSVGLAGATDTQYF. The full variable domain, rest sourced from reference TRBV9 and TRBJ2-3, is DSGVTQTPKHLITATGQRVTLRCSPRSGDLSVYWYQQSLDQGLQFLIQYYNGEERAKGNILERFSAQQFPDLHSELNLSSLELGDSALYFCASSVGLAGATDTQYFGPGTRLTVL.

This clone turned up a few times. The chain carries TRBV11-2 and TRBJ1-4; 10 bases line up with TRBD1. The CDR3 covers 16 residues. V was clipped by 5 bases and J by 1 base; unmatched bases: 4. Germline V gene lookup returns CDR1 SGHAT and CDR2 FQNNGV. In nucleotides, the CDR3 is TGTGCCAGCAGCGGCCGGGACAGGGGAACTAATGAAAAACTGTTTTTT. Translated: CASSGRDRGTNEKLFF.

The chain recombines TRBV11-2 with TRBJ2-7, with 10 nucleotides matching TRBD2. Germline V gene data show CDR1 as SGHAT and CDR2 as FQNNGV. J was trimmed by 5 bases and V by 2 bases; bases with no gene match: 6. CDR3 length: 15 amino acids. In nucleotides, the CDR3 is TGTGCCAGCAGCTTACCGACTAGCGGGTATGACGAGCAGTACGTC. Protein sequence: CASSLPTSGYDEQYV.

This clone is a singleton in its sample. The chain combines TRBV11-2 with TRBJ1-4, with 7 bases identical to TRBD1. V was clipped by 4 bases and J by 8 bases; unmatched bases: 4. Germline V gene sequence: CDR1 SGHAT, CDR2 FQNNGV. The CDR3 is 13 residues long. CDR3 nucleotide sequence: TGTGCCAGCAGCTACAGGGGCAGCGAAAAACTGTTTTTT. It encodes CASSYRGSEKLFF.

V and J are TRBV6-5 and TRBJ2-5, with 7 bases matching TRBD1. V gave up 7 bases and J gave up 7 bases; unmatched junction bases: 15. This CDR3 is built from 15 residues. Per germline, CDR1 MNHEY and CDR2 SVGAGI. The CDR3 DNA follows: TGTGCCAGCACCTACGGACAGGCTTCTGTAGGGACCCAGTACTTC. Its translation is CASTYGQASVGTQYF.

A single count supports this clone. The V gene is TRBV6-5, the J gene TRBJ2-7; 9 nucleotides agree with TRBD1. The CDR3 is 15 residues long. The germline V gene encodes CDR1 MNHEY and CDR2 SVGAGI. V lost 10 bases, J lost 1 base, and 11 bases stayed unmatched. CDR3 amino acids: CATRKGGTGSYEQYV. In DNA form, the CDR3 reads TGTGCCACCCGCAAGGGGGGGACAGGGTCCTACGAGCAGTACGTC.

The CDR3 DNA reads TGTGCCAGCAGCTTTGTCCAGCGGGATACGCAGTATTTT. Its translation: CASSFVQRDTQYF. This sequence joins TRBV7-2 and TRBJ2-3; D might be TRBD2 (5 bases). The germline V and J ends were trimmed by 3 bases and 6 bases, with 10 bases remaining between them. Per germline, CDR1 SGHTA and CDR2 FQGNSA. The CDR3 spans 13 residues.

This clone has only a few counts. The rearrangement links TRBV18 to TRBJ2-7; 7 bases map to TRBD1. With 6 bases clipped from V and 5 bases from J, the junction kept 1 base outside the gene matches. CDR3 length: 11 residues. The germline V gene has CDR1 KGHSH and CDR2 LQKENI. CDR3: CASSDRDEQYV. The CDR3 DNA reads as TGTGCCAGCTCCGACAGGGACGAGCAGTACGTC.